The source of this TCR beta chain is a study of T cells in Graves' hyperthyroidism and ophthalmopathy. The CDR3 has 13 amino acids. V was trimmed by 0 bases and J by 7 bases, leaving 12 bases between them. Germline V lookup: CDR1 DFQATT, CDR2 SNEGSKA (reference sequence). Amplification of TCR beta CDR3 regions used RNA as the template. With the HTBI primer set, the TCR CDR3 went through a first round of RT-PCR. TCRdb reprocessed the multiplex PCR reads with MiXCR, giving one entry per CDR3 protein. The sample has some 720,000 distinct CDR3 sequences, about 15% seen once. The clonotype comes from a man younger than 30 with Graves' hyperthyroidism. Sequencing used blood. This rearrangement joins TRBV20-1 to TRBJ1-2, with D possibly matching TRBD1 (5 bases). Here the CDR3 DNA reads TGCAGTGCTAGAGAGGAGGCAGGGAGTGGCTACACCTTC. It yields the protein CSAREEAGSGYTF.